A selection of T cell receptor beta chains follows, all from one sample in a study of CD8 T cells in Susac syndrome. TCRdb ran MiXCR on the immunoSEQ multiplex PCR reads and lists one entry per CDR3 protein. In the table there are tens of thousands of distinct CDR3 sequences, approximately 95% of which are singletons. Specimen: CD8+ T cells from PBMCs. The receptors stem from a human donor with Susac syndrome. Both conserved end residues are part of each CDR3. Fields, in order: CDR3 protein, CDR3 DNA, clone size, D gene, V gene, J gene. A D gene is named only where the DNA matches it firmly. Rows give clone size only sometimes, using once, few, many, or a class for an expanded clone.

CDR3 protein: CSRYLAGASGNEQFF
CDR3 DNA: TGCAGCCGTTACTTAGCGGGAGCTTCCGGCAATGAGCAGTTCTTC
clone size: NA
D gene: TRBD2
V gene: TRBV20-1
J gene: TRBJ2-1

CDR3 protein: CASSRPARTGELFF
CDR3 DNA: TGTGCCAGCAGCCGACCGGCGAGGACCGGGGAGCTGTTTTTT
clone size: NA
D gene: NA
V gene: TRBV13
J gene: TRBJ2-2

CDR3 protein: CSANEGFGELFF
CDR3 DNA: TGCAGTGCTAATGAGGGGTTCGGGGAGCTGTTTTTT
clone size: NA
D gene: NA
V gene: TRBV20-1
J gene: TRBJ2-2

CDR3 protein: CASSGKRESGYEQYF
CDR3 DNA: TGTGCCAGCAGCGGCAAGCGGGAGTCAGGGTACGAGCAGTACTTC
clone size: once
D gene: TRBD2
V gene: TRBV7-9
J gene: TRBJ2-7

CDR3 protein: CSVSGGGGRTYNEQFF
CDR3 DNA: TGCAGCGTCTCAGGAGGGGGCGGGAGAACCTACAATGAGCAGTTCTTC
clone size: NA
D gene: NA
V gene: TRBV29-1
J gene: TRBJ2-1

CDR3 protein: CASSRPLATVGYNEQFF
CDR3 DNA: TGTGCCAGCAGTCGACCCCTGGCGACAGTGGGCTACAATGAGCAGTTCTTC
clone size: NA
D gene: NA
V gene: TRBV12-3/TRBV12-4
J gene: TRBJ2-1

CDR3 protein: CSASPSGRYFEQYF
CDR3 DNA: TGCAGTGCTAGCCCTAGCGGGAGATATTTCGAGCAGTACTTC
clone size: once
D gene: TRBD2
V gene: TRBV20-1
J gene: TRBJ2-7

CDR3 protein: CASNGQGDEKLFF
CDR3 DNA: TGCGCCAGCAATGGACAGGGGGACGAAAAACTGTTTTTT
clone size: NA
D gene: TRBD1
V gene: TRBV4-3
J gene: TRBJ1-4

CDR3 protein: CASSVGSMNTEAFF
CDR3 DNA: TGTGCCAGCAGCGTAGGCAGCATGAACACTGAAGCTTTCTTT
clone size: few
D gene: NA
V gene: TRBV9
J gene: TRBJ1-1

CDR3 protein: CASSPQGEETDTQYF
CDR3 DNA: TGTGCCAGCAGCCCCCAGGGGGAGGAAACAGATACGCAGTATTTT
clone size: NA
D gene: NA
V gene: TRBV7-9
J gene: TRBJ2-3

CDR3 protein: CASSSTTGFGGYTF
CDR3 DNA: TGTGCCAGCAGTTCAACGACAGGGTTTGGTGGCTACACCTTC
clone size: NA
D gene: TRBD1
V gene: TRBV12-3/TRBV12-4
J gene: TRBJ1-2

CDR3 protein: CASSSSWENGGEQFF
CDR3 DNA: TGTGCCAGCAGCTCTTCATGGGAAAATGGGGGAGAGCAGTTCTTC
clone size: NA
D gene: NA
V gene: TRBV7-9
J gene: TRBJ2-1

CDR3 protein: CASSQDRDGLGYTF
CDR3 DNA: TGCGCCAGCAGCCAGGACAGGGACGGTCTTGGCTACACCTTC
clone size: few
D gene: TRBD1
V gene: TRBV4-1
J gene: TRBJ1-2

CDR3 protein: CASAPGRLSSPQHF
CDR3 DNA: TGTGCCAGCGCGCCGGGACGGCTCTCGTCCCCTCAGCATTTT
clone size: NA
D gene: NA
V gene: TRBV28
J gene: TRBJ1-5

CDR3 protein: CASSIVAGGPHNEQFF
CDR3 DNA: TGTGCCAGTAGTATAGTCGCGGGAGGACCTCACAATGAGCAGTTCTTC
clone size: NA
D gene: TRBD2
V gene: TRBV19
J gene: TRBJ2-1

CDR3 protein: CATRRQGETGELFF
CDR3 DNA: TGTGCCACCAGGCGGCAGGGGGAAACCGGGGAGCTGTTTTTT
clone size: NA
D gene: TRBD1
V gene: TRBV24-1
J gene: TRBJ2-2

CDR3 protein: CASSILLAGDYNEQFF
CDR3 DNA: TGTGCCAGCAGCATACTACTAGCGGGAGATTACAATGAGCAGTTCTTC
clone size: NA
D gene: TRBD2
V gene: TRBV14
J gene: TRBJ2-1

CDR3 protein: CASSLAGSQTYEQYF
CDR3 DNA: TGTGCCAGCAGCTTAGCGGGTTCGCAAACCTACGAGCAGTACTTC
clone size: NA
D gene: NA
V gene: TRBV7-9
J gene: TRBJ2-7

CDR3 protein: CASMGGVNTEAFF
CDR3 DNA: TGTGCCAGCATGGGAGGGGTGAACACTGAAGCTTTCTTT
clone size: NA
D gene: NA
V gene: TRBV6-5
J gene: TRBJ1-1

CDR3 protein: CASRPTSGSSYNEQFF
CDR3 DNA: TGTGCCAGCAGGCCGACTAGCGGGAGCTCCTACAATGAGCAGTTCTTC
clone size: NA
D gene: TRBD2
V gene: TRBV6-1
J gene: TRBJ2-1

CDR3 protein: CASSPENYNEQFF
CDR3 DNA: TGTGCCAGCAGCCCAGAAAATTACAATGAGCAGTTCTTC
clone size: NA
D gene: NA
V gene: TRBV7-9
J gene: TRBJ2-1

CDR3 protein: CSARTGPQETQYF
CDR3 DNA: TGCAGTGCTAGAACAGGGCCACAAGAGACCCAGTACTTC
clone size: once
D gene: NA
V gene: TRBV20-1
J gene: TRBJ2-5

CDR3 protein: CASSWGLYNEQFF
CDR3 DNA: TGTGCCAGCAGTTGGGGACTATACAATGAGCAGTTCTTC
clone size: once
D gene: TRBD2
V gene: TRBV28
J gene: TRBJ2-1

CDR3 protein: CSARDGSRPLPEQYF
CDR3 DNA: TGCAGTGCTAGAGATGGATCCAGGCCCTTACCCGAGCAGTACTTC
clone size: NA
D gene: NA
V gene: TRBV20-1
J gene: TRBJ2-7

CDR3 protein: CSVPTVVSYNEQFF
CDR3 DNA: TGCAGCGTTCCGACAGTAGTATCTTACAATGAGCAGTTCTTC
clone size: NA
D gene: NA
V gene: TRBV29-1
J gene: TRBJ2-1

CDR3 protein: CSASSALTYGYTF
CDR3 DNA: TGCAGTGCTAGTAGCGCTTTAACCTATGGCTACACCTTC
clone size: NA
D gene: NA
V gene: TRBV20-1
J gene: TRBJ1-2

CDR3 protein: CASSLTASNQPQHF
CDR3 DNA: TGTGCCAGCAGTTTGACAGCTAGCAATCAGCCCCAGCATTTT
clone size: NA
D gene: NA
V gene: TRBV6-5
J gene: TRBJ1-5

CDR3 protein: CASRLEGPDTQYF
CDR3 DNA: TGTGCCAGCAGGCTAGAGGGCCCGGATACGCAGTATTTT
clone size: NA
D gene: NA
V gene: TRBV6-6
J gene: TRBJ2-3

CDR3 protein: CASSFGTGNTEAFF
CDR3 DNA: TGTGCCAGCAGTTTTGGGACAGGGAACACTGAAGCTTTCTTT
clone size: NA
D gene: TRBD1
V gene: TRBV27
J gene: TRBJ1-1

CDR3 protein: CASKGGFF
CDR3 DNA: TGTGCCAGCAAGGGGGGGTTCTTC
clone size: NA
D gene: NA
V gene: TRBV28
J gene: TRBJ2-1

CDR3 protein: CSATPTPLRLTTYEQYF
CDR3 DNA: TGCAGTGCTACCCCAACACCTCTCAGGTTAACGACCTACGAGCAGTACTTC
clone size: NA
D gene: NA
V gene: TRBV20-1
J gene: TRBJ2-7

CDR3 protein: CASRLAGANEQFF
CDR3 DNA: TGTGCCAGTCGTCTAGCGGGGGCCAATGAGCAGTTCTTC
clone size: NA
D gene: TRBD2
V gene: TRBV19
J gene: TRBJ2-1

CDR3 protein: CASSYGTDTQYF
CDR3 DNA: TGTGCCAGCAGTTACGGGACAGATACGCAGTATTTT
clone size: NA
D gene: NA
V gene: TRBV6-5
J gene: TRBJ2-3

CDR3 protein: CASSLPPRTSGLYQETQYF
CDR3 DNA: TGTGCCAGCAGCCTTCCCCCACGGACTAGCGGGCTTTACCAAGAGACCCAGTACTTC
clone size: NA
D gene: TRBD2
V gene: TRBV7-3
J gene: TRBJ2-5